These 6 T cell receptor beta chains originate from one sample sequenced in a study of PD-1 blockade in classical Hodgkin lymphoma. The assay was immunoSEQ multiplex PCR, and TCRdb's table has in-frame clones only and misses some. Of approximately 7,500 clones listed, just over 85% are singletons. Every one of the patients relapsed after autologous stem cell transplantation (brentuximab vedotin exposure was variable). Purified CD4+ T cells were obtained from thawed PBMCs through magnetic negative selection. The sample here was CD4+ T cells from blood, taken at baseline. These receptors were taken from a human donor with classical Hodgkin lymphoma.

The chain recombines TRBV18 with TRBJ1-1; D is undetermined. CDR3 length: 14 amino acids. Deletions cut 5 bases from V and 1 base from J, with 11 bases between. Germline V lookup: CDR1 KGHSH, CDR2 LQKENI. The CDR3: CASSAQTGNTEAFF. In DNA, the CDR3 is TGTGCCAGCTCAGCTCAAACGGGGAACACTGAAGCTTTCTTT.

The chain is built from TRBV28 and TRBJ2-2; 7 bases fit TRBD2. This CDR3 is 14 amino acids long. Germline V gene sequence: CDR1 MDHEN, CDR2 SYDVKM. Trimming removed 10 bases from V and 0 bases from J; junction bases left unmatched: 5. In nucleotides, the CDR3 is TGTGCCATTGGGCGGGGGTCGAACACCGGGGAGCTGTTTTTT. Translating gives CAIGRGSNTGELFF.

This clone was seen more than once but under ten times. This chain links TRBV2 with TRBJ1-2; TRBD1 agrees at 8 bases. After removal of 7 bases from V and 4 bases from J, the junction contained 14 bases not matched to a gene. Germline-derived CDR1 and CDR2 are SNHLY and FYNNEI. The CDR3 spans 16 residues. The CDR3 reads CASTFGQGSGGYGYTF. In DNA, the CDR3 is TGTGCCAGCACTTTCGGACAGGGCTCAGGAGGCTATGGCTACACCTTC.

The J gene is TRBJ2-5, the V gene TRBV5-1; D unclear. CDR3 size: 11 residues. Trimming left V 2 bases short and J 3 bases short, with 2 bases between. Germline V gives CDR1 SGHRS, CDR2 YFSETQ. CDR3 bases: TGCGCCAGCAGCTTAAAAGAGACCCAGTACTTC. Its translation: CASSLKETQYF.

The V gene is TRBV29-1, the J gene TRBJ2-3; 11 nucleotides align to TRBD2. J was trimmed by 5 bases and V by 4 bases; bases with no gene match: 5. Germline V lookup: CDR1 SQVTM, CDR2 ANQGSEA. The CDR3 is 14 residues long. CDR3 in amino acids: CSVALAGGEDTQYF. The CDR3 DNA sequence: TGCAGCGTTGCGTTAGCGGGAGGGGAAGATACGCAGTATTTT.

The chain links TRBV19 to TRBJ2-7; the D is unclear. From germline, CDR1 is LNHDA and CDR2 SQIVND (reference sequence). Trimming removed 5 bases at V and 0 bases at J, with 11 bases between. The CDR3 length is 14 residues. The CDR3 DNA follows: TGTGCCAGTAGTCCCACCCCGTCCTCCTACGAGCAGTACTTC. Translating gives CASSPTPSSYEQYF.